The 7 T cell receptor beta chains given below trace back to one sample, sequenced in a study of blood T cell repertoires in COVID-19. The data were produced by immunoSEQ multiplex PCR, yet TCRdb's version contains in-frame clones alone and is incomplete. This repertoire shows fewer than 100,000 clones, 80% found once; its top ten account for about 9.3%. Sample: peripheral blood. The receptors were gathered from a woman aged 70-85 years with acute or convalescent COVID-19.

Remarks on this clone: Other nucleotide sequences in the sample specify the same CDR3. The V call is TRBV12-3 or TRBV12-4, the J call TRBJ1-5, with D perhaps TRBD1 (5 bases). CDR3 length: 13 amino acids. V lost 2 bases and J 7 bases, leaving 9 bases between the germline ends. The CDR3 loop is CASSLRGNQPQHF. CDR3 DNA: TGTGCCAGCAGTTTACGGGGGAACCAGCCCCAGCATTTT.

This chain joins TRBV19 and TRBJ1-1, with a tentative D call TRBD1 (6 bases). Germline lookup yields CDR1 LNHDA and CDR2 SQIVND (reference sequence). The V gene lost 1 base and the J gene lost 0 bases, with 12 bases spanning the gap. The CDR3 runs to 16 residues. In DNA form, the CDR3 reads TGTGCCAGTAGTATAGCGCAAGGGGGAATGAACACTGAAGCTTTCTTT. This translates into CASSIAQGGMNTEAFF.

This chain connects TRBV7-3 to TRBJ2-5, with D tentatively TRBD1 (6 bases). The germline V and J ends were trimmed by 0 bases and 0 bases, with 11 bases remaining between them. Germline V gene sequence: CDR1 SGHTA, CDR2 FQGTGA. This CDR3 has 16 amino acids. CDR3 DNA: TGTGCCAGCAGCTTAACGGGAACAGGGAACCAAGAGACCCAGTACTTC. This gives the protein CASSLTGTGNQETQYF.

This sequence joins TRBV14 and TRBJ2-7; D is perhaps TRBD1 (5 bases). The CDR3 is 15 residues long. V shed 4 bases and J shed 2 bases, with 15 bases lying between them. The V gene's germline CDR1 is SGHDN and CDR2 FVKESK. The CDR3 sequence is CASSPLGARTYEQYF. CDR3 nucleotides: TGTGCCAGCAGCCCCTTAGGGGCCAGAACCTACGAGCAGTACTTC.

The genes are TRBV12-3 or TRBV12-4 and TRBJ1-1; 7 nucleotides line up with TRBD1. With V trimmed by 6 bases and J by 0 bases, 1 base remained unmatched. This CDR3 has 13 amino acids. CDR3 DNA sequence: TGTGCCAGCAGGGACAGGATGAACACTGAAGCTTTCTTT. This gives the protein CASRDRMNTEAFF.

J is TRBJ1-5 and V is TRBV21-1. TRBV21-1 is a listed pseudogene. The CDR3 extends over 12 amino acids. The CDR3 protein is CAVPGDNQPQHF. The CDR3 DNA follows: TGTGCCGTCCCGGGGGACAATCAGCCCCAGCATTTT.

This clone was seen a few times. The rearrangement uses TRBV4-2 and TRBJ2-2, with D tentatively TRBD2 (5 bases). Per the germline V gene, CDR1 is LGHNA and CDR2 is YNFKEQ. Trimming shortened V by 0 bases and J by 2 bases, and 19 bases separated the two germline ends. This CDR3 is built from 19 residues. CDR3 nucleotides: TGTGCCAGCAGCCAAGATTACGGGCGGGCCGGGAAAAACACCGGGGAGCTGTTTTTT. Translation gives CASSQDYGRAGKNTGELFF.